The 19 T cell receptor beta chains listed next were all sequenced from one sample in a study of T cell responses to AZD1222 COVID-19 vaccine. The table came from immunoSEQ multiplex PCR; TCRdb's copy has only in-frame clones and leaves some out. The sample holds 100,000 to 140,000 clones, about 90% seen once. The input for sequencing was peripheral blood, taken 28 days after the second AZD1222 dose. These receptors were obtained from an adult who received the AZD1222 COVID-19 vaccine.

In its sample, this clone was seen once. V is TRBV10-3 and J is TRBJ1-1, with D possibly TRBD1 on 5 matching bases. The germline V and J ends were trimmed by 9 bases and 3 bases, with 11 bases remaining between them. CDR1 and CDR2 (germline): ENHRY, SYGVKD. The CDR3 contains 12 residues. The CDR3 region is CAMGRRDTEAFF. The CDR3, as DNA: TGTGCCATGGGGCGGAGAGACACTGAAGCTTTCTTT.

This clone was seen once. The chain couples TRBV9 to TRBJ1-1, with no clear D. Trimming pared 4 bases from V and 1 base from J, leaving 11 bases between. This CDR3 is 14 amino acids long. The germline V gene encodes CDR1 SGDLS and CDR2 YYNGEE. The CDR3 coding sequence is TGTGCCAGCAGCACCCAGTGGGGGAACACTGAAGCTTTCTTT. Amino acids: CASSTQWGNTEAFF.

CDR3 amino acids: CASSLGGTLQNIQYF. The CDR3 nucleotides read TGTGCCAGCAGCTTAGGCGGGACCCTTCAAAACATTCAGTACTTC. The chain recombines TRBV7-9 with TRBJ2-4, with a possible D match to TRBD2 (6 bases). The CDR3 has 15 amino acids. Per germline, CDR1 SEHNR and CDR2 FQNEAQ (reference sequence). Trimming took off 1 base at V and 5 bases at J, with 12 bases between the two ends.

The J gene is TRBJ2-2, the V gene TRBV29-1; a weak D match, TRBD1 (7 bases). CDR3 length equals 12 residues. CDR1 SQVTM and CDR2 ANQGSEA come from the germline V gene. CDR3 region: CCGTENTGELFF. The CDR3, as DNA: TGCTGCGGGACAGAGAACACCGGGGAGCTGTTTTTT.

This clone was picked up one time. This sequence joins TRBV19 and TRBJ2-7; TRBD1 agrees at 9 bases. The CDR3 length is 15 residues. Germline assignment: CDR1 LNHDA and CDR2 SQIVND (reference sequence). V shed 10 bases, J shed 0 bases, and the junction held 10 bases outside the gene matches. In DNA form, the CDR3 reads TGTGCCACCTCCATTCCGGGACAGGGCTCCTACGAGCAGTACTTC. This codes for CATSIPGQGSYEQYF.

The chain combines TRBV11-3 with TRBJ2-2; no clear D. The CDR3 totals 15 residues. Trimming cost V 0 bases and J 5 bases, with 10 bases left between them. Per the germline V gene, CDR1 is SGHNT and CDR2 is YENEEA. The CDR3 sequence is CASSLDLVGTGELFF. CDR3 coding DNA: TGTGCCAGCAGCTTAGACCTCGTAGGTACCGGGGAGCTGTTTTTT.

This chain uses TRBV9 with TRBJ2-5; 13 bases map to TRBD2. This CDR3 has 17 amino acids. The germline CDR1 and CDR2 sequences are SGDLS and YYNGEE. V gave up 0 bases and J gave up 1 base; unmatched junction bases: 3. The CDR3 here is CASSVGLAGGLQETQYF. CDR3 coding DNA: TGTGCCAGCAGCGTAGGACTAGCGGGGGGACTCCAAGAGACCCAGTACTTC.

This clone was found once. Here the CDR3 DNA reads TGTGCCAGCTCACCACGAGAGGCGTCGGCAGGAGCTCTCGGTGGGGGGATTTACAATGAGCAGTTCTTC. Translated: CASSPREASAGALGGGIYNEQFF. This chain joins TRBV18 and TRBJ2-1; TRBD2 is a possible D gene (6 bases). Looked up from germline, CDR1 is KGHSH and CDR2 is LQKENI. Between the trimmed V and J ends, which lost 1 base and 4 bases, there was a span of 35 bases. This CDR3 is built from 23 residues.

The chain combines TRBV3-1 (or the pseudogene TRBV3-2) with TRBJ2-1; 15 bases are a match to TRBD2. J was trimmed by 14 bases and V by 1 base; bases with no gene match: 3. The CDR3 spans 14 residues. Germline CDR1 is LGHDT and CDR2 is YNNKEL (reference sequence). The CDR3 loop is CASSQGTSGGVKFF. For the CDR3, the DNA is TGTGCCAGCAGCCAAGGGACTAGCGGGGGGGTAAAGTTCTTC.

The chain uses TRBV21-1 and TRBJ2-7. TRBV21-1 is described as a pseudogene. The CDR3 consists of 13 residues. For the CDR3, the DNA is TGTGCCAGCGCGACCCCAGCCTACTACGAGCAGTACTTC. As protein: CASATPAYYEQYF.

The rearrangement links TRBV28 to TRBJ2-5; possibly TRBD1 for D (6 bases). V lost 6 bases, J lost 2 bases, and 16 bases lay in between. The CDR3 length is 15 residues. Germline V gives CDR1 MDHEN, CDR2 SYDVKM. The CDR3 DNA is TGTGCCAGCAGGAAAATGACAGGATCGCAAGAGACCCAGTACTTC. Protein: CASRKMTGSQETQYF.

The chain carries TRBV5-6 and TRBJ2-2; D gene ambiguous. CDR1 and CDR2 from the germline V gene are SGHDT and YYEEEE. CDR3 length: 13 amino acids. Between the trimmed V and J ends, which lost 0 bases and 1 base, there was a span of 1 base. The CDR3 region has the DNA TGTGCCAGCAGCTTGGTGAACACCGGGGAGCTGTTTTTT. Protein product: CASSLVNTGELFF.

The CDR3 region has the DNA TGTGCCAGCAGCTTGGGAGGTAGCGGGAACAACGAGCAGTACTTC. Protein sequence: CASSLGGSGNNEQYF. The V gene is TRBV5-4, the J gene TRBJ2-7, with TRBD2 identical over 8 bases. Per germline, CDR1 SGHNT and CDR2 YYREEE (reference sequence). The CDR3 is 15 amino acids. Trimming cost V 0 bases and J 5 bases; bases outside gene matches: 7.

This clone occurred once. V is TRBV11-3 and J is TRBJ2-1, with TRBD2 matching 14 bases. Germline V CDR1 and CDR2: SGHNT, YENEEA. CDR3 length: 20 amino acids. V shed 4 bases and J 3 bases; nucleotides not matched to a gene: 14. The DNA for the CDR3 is TGTGCCAGCAGCTCCGACGGGACTAGCGGGGGACCGAAGGGCTACAATGAGCAGTTCTTC. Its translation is CASSSDGTSGGPKGYNEQFF.

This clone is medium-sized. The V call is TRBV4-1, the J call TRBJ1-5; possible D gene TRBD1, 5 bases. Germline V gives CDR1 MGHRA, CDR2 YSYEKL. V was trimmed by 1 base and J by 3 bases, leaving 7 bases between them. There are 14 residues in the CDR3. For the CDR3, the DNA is TGCGCCAGCAGCCAAGGGGGGGTCAATCAGCCCCAGCATTTT. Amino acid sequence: CASSQGGVNQPQHF.

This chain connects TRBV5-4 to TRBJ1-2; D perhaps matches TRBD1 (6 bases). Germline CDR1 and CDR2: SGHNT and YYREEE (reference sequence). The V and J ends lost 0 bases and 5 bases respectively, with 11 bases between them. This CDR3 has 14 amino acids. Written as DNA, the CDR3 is TGTGCCAGCAGCTTGGACAGGGTGGGGTATGGCTACACCTTC. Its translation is CASSLDRVGYGYTF.

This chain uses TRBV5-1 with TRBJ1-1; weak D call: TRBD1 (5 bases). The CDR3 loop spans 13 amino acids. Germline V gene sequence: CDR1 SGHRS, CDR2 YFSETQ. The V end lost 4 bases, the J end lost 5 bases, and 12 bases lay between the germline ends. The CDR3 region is CASSPWGGTEAFF. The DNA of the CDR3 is TGCGCCAGCAGCCCCTGGGGGGGGACTGAAGCTTTCTTT.

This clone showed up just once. The CDR3 region is CASSQTGTGNNEQFF. For the CDR3, the DNA is TGTGCCAGCTCACAAACCGGGACTGGCAACAATGAGCAGTTCTTC. This chain connects TRBV18 to TRBJ2-1; TRBD2 is a possible D gene (6 bases). V lost 4 bases and J 5 bases, leaving 15 bases between the germline ends. CDR3 size: 15 residues. Germline V lookup: CDR1 KGHSH, CDR2 LQKENI.

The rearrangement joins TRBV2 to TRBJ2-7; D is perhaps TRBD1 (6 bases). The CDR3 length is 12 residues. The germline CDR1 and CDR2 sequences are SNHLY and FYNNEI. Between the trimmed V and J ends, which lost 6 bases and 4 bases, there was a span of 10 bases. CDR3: CASREQGYEQYF. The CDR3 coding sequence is TGTGCCAGCAGAGAACAGGGTTACGAGCAGTACTTC.